Each of the 19 T cell receptor beta chains below was sequenced from the same sample in a study of blood T cell repertoires in COVID-19. Sequencing was performed with immunoSEQ multiplex PCR; in TCRdb, only in-frame clones are kept and a portion is missing. The repertoire holds just over 350,000 clones, less than 90% seen once, with around 7.4% in the top ten. Material for sequencing was peripheral blood. The source of these receptors is a woman between 55 and 75 years old with COVID-19, enrolled during active disease.

The genes are TRBV30 and TRBJ1-2; D gene uncertain. CDR1 and CDR2 (germline): GTSNPN, SVGIG (reference sequence). The CDR3 runs 11 residues. The CDR3 loop reads CAEGSYGGYTF. The CDR3, as DNA: TGTGCTGAGGGATCCTATGGCGGCTACACCTTC.

V usage is TRBV19 and J usage is TRBJ1-2, with 7 bases fitting TRBD1. Germline V gives CDR1 LNHDA, CDR2 SQIVND (reference sequence). Trimming removed 6 bases from V and 7 bases from J; junction bases left unmatched: 17. The CDR3 has 16 amino acids. Here the CDR3 reads CASRPPPTGAPGGYTF. The CDR3 bases are TGTGCCAGTAGACCTCCCCCCACAGGGGCCCCCGGTGGCTACACCTTC. Full variable domain (missing parts from reference TRBV19 and TRBJ1-2): DGGITQSPKYLFRKEGQNVTLSCEQNLNHDAMYWYRQDPGQGLRLIYYSQIVNDFQKGDIAEGYSVSREKKESFPLTVTSAQKNPTAFYLCASRPPPTGAPGGYTFGSGTRLTVV.

This chain links TRBV19 with TRBJ1-2, with 8 nucleotides matching TRBD1. Germline CDR1 LNHDA, CDR2 SQIVND (reference sequence). Trimming cost V 5 bases and J 5 bases; bases outside gene matches: 13. The CDR3 length is 16 residues. The CDR3 coding sequence is TGTGCCAGTAGTCTCGACCTAGACAGGGGAAGGTATGGCTACACCTTC. Protein sequence: CASSLDLDRGRYGYTF.

The chain recombines TRBV6-1 with TRBJ1-4; 8 nucleotides agree with TRBD1. Germline CDR1 and CDR2: MNHNS and SASEGT. Unmatched junction bases numbered 5, after V lost 1 base and J lost 7 bases. The CDR3 loop spans 15 amino acids. CDR3 sequence (DNA): TGTGCCAGCAGTGAAGGAACAGGGGGAAGTGAAAAACTGTTTTTT. Translating it yields CASSEGTGGSEKLFF.

V gene TRBV6-4 combines with J gene TRBJ2-3; 9 bases align to TRBD2. The CDR3 is 15 amino acids. Losses at the gene ends were 3 bases for V and 4 bases for J; bases not matched to a gene: 5. Per the germline V gene, CDR1 is MRHNA and CDR2 is SNTAGT. The CDR3 loop reads CASSEFSGGADTQYF. The CDR3 DNA reads as TGTGCCAGCAGTGAGTTTAGCGGGGGAGCAGATACGCAGTATTTT.

The V and J genes are TRBV19 and TRBJ2-1, with TRBD1 matching over 9 bases. The CDR3 is 14 amino acids. J lost 7 bases, V lost 6 bases, and 7 bases had no gene match. Per germline, CDR1 LNHDA and CDR2 SQIVND (reference sequence). As DNA, the CDR3 is TGTGCCAGTAGGGGACAGGGAACGAGTAATGAGCAGTTCTTC. As protein: CASRGQGTSNEQFF.

The chain links TRBV5-8 to TRBJ2-7; no clear D gene. The ends were cut back, 0 bases at V and 2 bases at J, with 9 bases in the middle. In germline, CDR1 is SGHTS, CDR2 YDEGEE. This CDR3 has 14 residues. CDR3 sequence (DNA): TGTGCCAGCAGCTTGGTTGCGATGGCCTACGAGCAGTACTTC. This sequence encodes CASSLVAMAYEQYF. Variable domain in full (rest from reference TRBV5-8 and TRBJ2-7): EAGVTQSPTHLIKTRGQQATLRCSPISGHTSVYWYQQALGLGLQFLLWYDEGEERNRGNFPPRFSGRQFPNYSSELNVNALELEDSALYLCASSLVAMAYEQYFGPGTRLTVT.

The V gene is TRBV7-9, the J gene TRBJ2-2; 9 bases fit TRBD1. V lost 10 bases to trimming and J lost 4 bases; unmatched junction nucleotides: 10. This CDR3 has 15 residues. Looked up from germline, CDR1 is SEHNR and CDR2 is FQNEAQ (reference sequence). CDR3: CAKPGTGLLTGELFF. The CDR3 DNA reads as TGTGCCAAACCCGGGACAGGGCTTCTCACCGGGGAGCTGTTTTTT.

This chain connects TRBV10-3 to TRBJ2-1; the match to TRBD2 covers 7 bases. CDR3 length: 14 amino acids. Germline trimming cut 2 bases from V and 8 bases from J; bases unmatched to any gene: 6. Per germline, CDR1 ENHRY and CDR2 SYGVKD. The CDR3 sequence is CAISESGVVDEQFF. CDR3 nucleotide sequence: TGTGCCATCAGTGAGAGCGGGGTGGTCGATGAGCAGTTCTTC.

The rearrangement uses TRBV7-8 and TRBJ2-1, with D tentatively TRBD2 (6 bases). There are 14 residues in the CDR3. Per the germline V gene, CDR1 is SGHVS and CDR2 is FQNEAQ. V was cut by 5 bases and J by 5 bases, with 13 bases left in between. The CDR3 region is CASSGGAGNNEQFF. The CDR3 region has the DNA TGTGCCAGCAGCGGCGGGGCGGGAAACAATGAGCAGTTCTTC.

The J gene is TRBJ1-2, the V gene TRBV6-5; D perhaps matches TRBD1 (5 bases). CDR1 MNHEY and CDR2 SVGAGI come from the germline V gene. The CDR3 sequence is 15 residues long. V lost 6 bases and J lost 5, with 19 bases in between. In DNA, the CDR3 is TGTGCCAGCAGCAACCCGGAGGGGTCGATTTATGGCTACACCTTC. The encoded protein is CASSNPEGSIYGYTF.

This chain uses TRBV27 with TRBJ2-5; TRBD2 agrees at 13 bases. CDR3 length equals 20 residues. Germline lookup yields CDR1 MNHEY and CDR2 SMNVEV (reference sequence). The trim removed 2 bases at V and 3 bases at J, leaving 15 bases unmatched. CDR3 coding DNA: TGTGCCAGCAGTTTACGGACTAGCGGGGGCCTAGTTAGTAAGAAAGAGACCCAGTACTTC. Its translation is CASSLRTSGGLVSKKETQYF.

The chain combines TRBV10-2 with TRBJ2-1; 8 bases map to TRBD2. The CDR3 has 13 amino acids. CDR1 and CDR2 from the germline V gene are WSHSY and SAAADI. V was pared by 7 bases and J by 9 bases, with 8 bases of the junction left unmatched. The CDR3 bases are TGCGCCAGCAAACGGGGGGGCCAGGGTGAGCAGTTCTTC. Its protein is CASKRGGQGEQFF.

The chain uses TRBV5-4 and TRBJ1-2; D unresolved. This CDR3 spans 13 amino acids. V was trimmed by 10 bases and J by 10 bases, leaving 23 bases between them. Germline V gene data show CDR1 as SGHNT and CDR2 as YYREEE (reference sequence). In DNA form, the CDR3 reads TGTGCCGGATCGGAGGTGGGCAGGTTGTACTACACCTTC. This encodes CAGSEVGRLYYTF.

The chain uses TRBV13 and TRBJ2-2; 7 bases align to TRBD2. CDR1 and CDR2 from the germline V gene are PRHDT and FYEKMQ (reference sequence). This CDR3 comprises 17 residues. Losses at the gene ends were 5 bases for V and 1 base for J; bases not matched to a gene: 10. This CDR3 reads CASSRRDYGENTGELFF. The CDR3 region has the DNA TGTGCCAGCAGCCGAAGGGACTACGGGGAGAACACCGGGGAGCTGTTTTTT.

The chain recombines TRBV7-3 with TRBJ2-1; the match to TRBD1 covers 9 bases. CDR3 length equals 14 residues. J gave up 3 bases and V 6 bases, and 3 bases lay outside the gene matches. CDR1 and CDR2 from the germline V gene are SGHTA and FQGTGA. CDR3 bases: TGTGCCAGCAGGGGGACAGGGAGCTACAATGAGCAGTTCTTC. Translating gives CASRGTGSYNEQFF. Supplemented by reference TRBV7-3 and TRBJ2-1, the full variable domain reads GAGVSQTPSNKVTEKGKYVELRCDPISGHTALYWYRQSLGQGPEFLIYFQGTGAADDSGLPNDRFFAVRPEGSVSTLKIQRTERGDSAVYLCASRGTGSYNEQFFGPGTRLTVL.

This clone was seen a handful of times. The chain couples TRBV18 to TRBJ2-7, with 12 nucleotides matching TRBD1. V lost 0 bases to trimming and J lost 5 bases; unmatched junction nucleotides: 2. Germline-derived CDR1 and CDR2 are KGHSH and LQKENI. The CDR3 covers 15 residues. The CDR3: CASSPPGTGGHEQYF. As DNA, the CDR3 is TGTGCCAGCTCACCACCCGGGACAGGGGGCCACGAGCAGTACTTC.

Here the CDR3 reads CASKLAGPGTDTQYF. The CDR3 nucleotides are TGTGCCAGCAAATTGGCGGGGCCTGGCACAGATACGCAGTATTTT. The chain is built from TRBV5-5 and TRBJ2-3, with a tentative D call TRBD2 (6 bases). CDR3 length: 15 amino acids. V lost 6 bases and J lost 1, with 15 bases in between. Looked up from germline, CDR1 is SGHKS and CDR2 is YYEKEE (reference sequence).

The chain employs TRBV4-3 and TRBJ1-1; no definite D call. The CDR3 spans 16 residues. Germline-derived CDR1 and CDR2 are LGHNA and YSLEER. V lost 0 bases, J lost 1 base, and 12 bases lay in between. This CDR3 reads CASSQDLRVTNTEAFF. In DNA, the CDR3 is TGCGCCAGCAGCCAAGATCTGAGGGTTACGAACACTGAAGCTTTCTTT.